Below, 8 T cell receptor beta chains from the same sample are listed, as sequenced in a study of T cells of healthy individuals. TCRdb processed the 5' RACE reads anew with MiXCR; each CDR3 protein has one entry. The table has 85,000 to 100,000 distinct CDR3 sequences, roughly a sixth seen once. The source is a human donor in good health.

The rearrangement uses TRBV5-5 and TRBJ2-3; D might be TRBD1 (5 bases). Trimming stripped 7 bases from V and 0 bases from J, with 15 bases between. CDR1 and CDR2 from the germline V gene are SGHKS and YYEKEE (reference sequence). The CDR3 runs to 15 residues. The CDR3 DNA reads TGTGCCAGCGGACCCGGACAAGTTAGCACAGATACGCAGTATTTT. Protein sequence: CASGPGQVSTDTQYF.

The rearrangement uses TRBV6-5 and TRBJ1-3, with 7 bases lining up with TRBD1. Trimming at V came to 0 bases and at J to 4 bases, leaving 3 bases not matched to a gene. CDR1 MNHEY and CDR2 SVGAGI come from the germline V gene. This CDR3 has 15 residues. The CDR3 loop reads CASSYSRDSGNTIYF. CDR3 bases: TGTGCCAGCAGTTACTCGAGGGACAGCGGAAACACCATATATTTT.

This clonotype has just a few counts. The chain joins TRBV7-2 to TRBJ2-5; 7 nucleotides line up with TRBD2. The germline CDR1 and CDR2 sequences are SGHTA and FQGNSA. The CDR3 loop spans 18 amino acids. V lost 5 bases, J lost 2 bases, and 17 bases stayed unmatched. The CDR3 nucleotides are TGTGCCAGCAGCCCGTTCATTGTGGCTAGCGGAGAACAAGAGACCCAGTACTTC. Translation: CASSPFIVASGEQETQYF.

This clonotype was seen only a few times. V is TRBV2 and J is TRBJ2-7; D possibly corresponds to TRBD2 (6 bases). Germline V gives CDR1 SNHLY, CDR2 FYNNEI. The germline V and J ends were trimmed by 5 bases and 3 bases, with 14 bases remaining between them. The CDR3 is made up of 14 amino acids. The CDR3 loop reads CASSYIPGLYEQYF. CDR3 sequence (DNA): TGTGCCAGCAGTTACATACCGGGACTCTACGAGCAGTACTTC. Full variable domain (outside the CDR3, taken from reference TRBV2 and TRBJ2-7): EPEVTQTPSHQVTQMGQEVILRCVPISNHLYFYWYRQILGQKVEFLVSFYNNEISEKSEIFDDQFSVERPDGSNFTLKIRSTKLEDSAMYFCASSYIPGLYEQYFGPGTRLTVT.

This clonotype was counted a few times. The germline gene is not matched at one end of the junction; a read error may be the cause. The V and J genes are TRBV10-3 and TRBJ2-5; D is possibly TRBD1 or TRBD2 (5 bases each). The CDR3 has 13 amino acids. Germline V gene data show CDR1 as ENHRY and CDR2 as SYGVKD. CDR3 region: CAIRPGPGRPRIF. The CDR3 DNA reads as TGTGCCATCAGGCCGGGGCCGGGACGTCCTAGAATCTTC.

This clonotype has a count of ten or more. The chain uses TRBV5-6 and TRBJ2-3, with unresolved D. V was pared by 2 bases and J by 11 bases, with 9 bases between. The germline gives CDR1 SGHDT, CDR2 YYEEEE. The CDR3 covers 11 residues. The CDR3 loop is CASSFLDGQYF. The CDR3 DNA reads TGTGCCAGCAGCTTTCTTGACGGGCAGTATTTT.

This clonotype was counted ten times or more. In DNA, the CDR3 is TGTGCCAGCAGTTTCGGACAGGGTAGTGGTAATGAGCAGTTCTTC. It encodes CASSFGQGSGNEQFF. The chain links TRBV28 to TRBJ2-1; TRBD1 agrees at 8 bases. The ends lost 3 bases at V and 7 bases at J; junction bases unmatched: 8. Germline V gene lookup returns CDR1 MDHEN and CDR2 SYDVKM. CDR3 length: 15 residues.

The V and J genes are TRBV25-1 and TRBJ2-5, with D perhaps matching TRBD2 (5 bases). Germline-derived CDR1 and CDR2 are MGHDK and SYGVNS. V was pared by 0 bases and J by 3 bases, with 14 bases between. This CDR3 comprises 16 residues. This CDR3 reads CASSEYPPTREETQYF. In DNA, the CDR3 is TGTGCCAGCAGTGAATACCCACCCACTAGGGAAGAGACCCAGTACTTC.